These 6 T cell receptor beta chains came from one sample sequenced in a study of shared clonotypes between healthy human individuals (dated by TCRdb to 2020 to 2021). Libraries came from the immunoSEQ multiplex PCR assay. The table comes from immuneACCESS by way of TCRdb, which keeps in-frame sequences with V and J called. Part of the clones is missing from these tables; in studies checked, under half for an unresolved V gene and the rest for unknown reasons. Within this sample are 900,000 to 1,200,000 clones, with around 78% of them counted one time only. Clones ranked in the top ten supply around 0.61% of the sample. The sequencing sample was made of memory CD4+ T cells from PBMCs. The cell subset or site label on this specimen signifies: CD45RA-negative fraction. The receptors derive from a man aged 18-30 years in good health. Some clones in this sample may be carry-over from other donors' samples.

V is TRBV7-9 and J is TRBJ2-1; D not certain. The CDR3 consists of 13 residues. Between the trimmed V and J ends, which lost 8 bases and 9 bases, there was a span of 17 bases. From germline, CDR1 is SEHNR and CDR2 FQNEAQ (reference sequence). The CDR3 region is CASALEGGAEQFF. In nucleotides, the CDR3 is TGTGCCAGCGCCTTAGAAGGCGGTGCTGAGCAGTTCTTC.

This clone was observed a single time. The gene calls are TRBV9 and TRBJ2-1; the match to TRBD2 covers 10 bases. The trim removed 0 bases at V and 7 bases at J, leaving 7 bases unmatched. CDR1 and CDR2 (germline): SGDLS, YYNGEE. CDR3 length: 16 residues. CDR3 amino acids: CASSVELAGVGNEQFF. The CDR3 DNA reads TGTGCCAGCAGCGTAGAGCTAGCGGGAGTCGGGAATGAGCAGTTCTTC.

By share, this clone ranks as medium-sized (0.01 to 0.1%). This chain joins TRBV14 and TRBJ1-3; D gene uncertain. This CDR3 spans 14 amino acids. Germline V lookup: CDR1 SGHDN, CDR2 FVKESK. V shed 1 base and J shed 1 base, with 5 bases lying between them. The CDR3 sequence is CASSQVVSGNTIYF. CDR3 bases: TGTGCCAGCAGCCAAGTGGTGTCTGGAAACACCATATATTTT.

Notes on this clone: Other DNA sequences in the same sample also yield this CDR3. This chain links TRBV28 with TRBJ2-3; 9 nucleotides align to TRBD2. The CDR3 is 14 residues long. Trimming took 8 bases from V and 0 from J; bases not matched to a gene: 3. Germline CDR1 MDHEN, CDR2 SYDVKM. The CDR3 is CASSSGGSTDTQYF. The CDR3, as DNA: TGTGCCAGCTCGAGCGGGGGGAGCACAGATACGCAGTATTTT.

The DNA for the CDR3 is TGTGCCAGCAGGGGATTACGGGACAGAATCAATCAGCCCCAGCATTTT. As protein: CASRGLRDRINQPQHF. This chain joins TRBV28 and TRBJ1-5, with 7 bases fitting TRBD1. Per germline, CDR1 MDHEN and CDR2 SYDVKM. The junction had 11 bases not matched to a gene; V was cut back by 6 bases and J by 3 bases. The CDR3 totals 16 residues.

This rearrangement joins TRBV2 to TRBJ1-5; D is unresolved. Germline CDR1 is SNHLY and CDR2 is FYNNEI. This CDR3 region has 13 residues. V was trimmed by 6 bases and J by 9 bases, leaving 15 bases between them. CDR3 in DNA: TGTGCCAGCAGGTCGACGGAACTTGGGCCCCAGCATTTT. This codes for CASRSTELGPQHF.